This section outlines one TCR beta chain sequence together with its context. The sample belongs to a study of molecular identifiers for immune sequencing clone quantification. One entry per CDR3 protein results from TCRdb running MiXCR on the PCR reads. The sample includes about 300,000 distinct CDR3 sequences, roughly a fifth of them seen just once. After removal of 7 bases from V and 5 bases from J, the junction contained 20 bases not matched to a gene. Germline V lookup: CDR1 MNHEY, CDR2 SMNVEV (reference sequence). CDR3 length: 18 residues. This clonotype originated in a human donor in good health. Some libraries in this study had Jurkat cell RNA spiked in. The genes are TRBV27 and TRBJ2-7; 10 bases are a match to TRBD2. The sequencing sample was made of naive CD8+ T cells from blood, with Jurkat cell RNA spiked in. Subset: FACS-sorted CD8+CD4-CCR7+CD45RA+ naive T cells. DNA of the CDR3: TGTGCCAGCACCTCCCTATTCGGGCTAGCGGGAGTGGTCCACGAGCAGTACTTC. Amino acid sequence: CASTSLFGLAGVVHEQYF.